A selection of T cell receptor beta chains follows, all from one sample in a study of T cell responses to AZD1222 COVID-19 vaccine. TCRdb's copy holds only in-frame clones and misses some; the assay was immunoSEQ multiplex PCR. The data hold roughly 150,000 clones, with around 93% observed a single time. The source was peripheral blood, collected 28 days after the second AZD1222 dose. The receptors originated from an adult who received the AZD1222 COVID-19 vaccine. Both conserved end residues are part of each CDR3. The order of the fields is J gene, V gene, CDR3 protein.

TRBJ2-3 TRBV6-5 CASSLGPLDTQYF
TRBJ2-6 TRBV5-1 CASSLRHSGANVLTF
TRBJ1-1 TRBV30 CAWSAGGQGVVPTEAFF
TRBJ2-2 TRBV12-3/TRBV12-4 CASTIWVSGELFF
TRBJ2-5 TRBV7-9 CASIRGETQYF
TRBJ1-5 TRBV6-5 CASSGDRADQPQHF
TRBJ2-1 TRBV4-1 CASSQVGLVDNEQFF
TRBJ2-5 TRBV7-8 CASSAPRWGGWETQYF
TRBJ1-5 TRBV7-9 CASSATGPGEPQHF
TRBJ1-2 TRBV19 CASSEGKRYGYTF
TRBJ2-1 TRBV4-1 CASSQGWASGVMEQFF
TRBJ2-7 TRBV5-5 CASSSLTSGGFNRGEQYF
TRBJ1-2 TRBV30 CAWSLDRDYGYTF
TRBJ2-5 TRBV7-2 CASSFQGARETQYF
TRBJ1-5 TRBV4-1 CASSQAHGTYVQPQHF
TRBJ2-7 TRBV7-9 CASSQRPGQGLYEQYF
TRBJ1-4 TRBV5-4 CASSAQGSNEKLFF
TRBJ1-2 TRBV19 CASSTPTGVYGYTF
TRBJ2-1 TRBV4-2 CASSPRGQGRGEQFF
TRBJ1-1 TRBV6-2/TRBV6-3 CASSYSRRGAMNTEAFF
TRBJ1-4 TRBV6-2/TRBV6-3 CASSKVTATNEKLFF
TRBJ1-4 TRBV2 CASRVTDHNEKLFF